The clone carrying this T cell receptor beta chain came up many times. Its antigen is not identified. The data are from a study of T cell repertoires in cytomegalovirus infection. Study background: From public TCR beta signatures came an indication of both CMV infection and matching HLA type. Findings and limits, study-wide: The study identified carriers of CMV plus the relevant HLA from cumulative public TCR beta family frequency. HLA-C-restricted CMV clonotypes gave the most frequent clonotype in two of eight donors.

Germline V gene lookup returns CDR1 SGHTS and CDR2 YDEGEE. Trimming shortened V by 0 bases and J by 0 bases, and 10 bases separated the two germline ends. This CDR3 has 15 residues. TCRdb processed the reads anew with MiXCR; each CDR3 protein has one entry. The table includes more than 90,000 distinct CDR3 sequences, 10% detected once. Sequenced sample: PBMCs, sequenced either directly or after in vitro stimulation (not recorded which). The chain couples TRBV5-8 to TRBJ2-7; D assignment may be TRBD1 or TRBD2 (5 bases each). The sequence came from a human donor in good health (CMV status not recorded). Some clones in this sample may be carry-over from other donors' samples. The CDR3 sequence is CASSLAPGPSYEQYF. CDR3 bases: TGTGCCAGCAGCTTGGCCCCGGGACCCTCCTACGAGCAGTACTTC.